Listed below are T cell receptor beta chains from one sample, sequenced in a study of T cell responses to AZD1222 COVID-19 vaccine. The assay was immunoSEQ multiplex PCR, and TCRdb's table has in-frame clones only and misses some. The data contain 150,000 to 200,000 clones, more than 85% of them singletons. The source material was peripheral blood, sampled on day 0 of AZD1222 vaccination. All receptors come from an adult in good health. CDR3s include the opening cysteine and the closing phenylalanine or tryptophan. The D gene is left open where the match is weak. Size values are once, few and many counts, or a class for expanded clones, and some rows have none.

few	TRBV15	-	TRBJ1-5	TGTGCCACCAGCAGAGATCCGGGGGGCAATCAGCCCCAGCATTTT	CATSRDPGGNQPQHF
-	TRBV4-2	TRBD1	TRBJ2-3	TGTGCCAGCAGCCAAGATTGGACAGGGGGCACAGATACGCAGTATTTT	CASSQDWTGGTDTQYF
-	TRBV6-5	TRBD1	TRBJ2-5	TGTGCCAGCCAGGGACAGAACCAAGAGACCCAGTACTTC	CASQGQNQETQYF
-	TRBV4-1	-	TRBJ2-7	TGCGCCAGCAGCCACCCGGTGTCGGGCCCTAGCTCCTACGAGCAGTACTTC	CASSHPVSGPSSYEQYF
-	TRBV6-6	-	TRBJ1-1	TGTGCCAGCAGTCCTCCGGCGGGGGCGGGGACTGAAGCTTTCTTT	CASSPPAGAGTEAFF
-	TRBV11-2	-	TRBJ2-2	TGTGCCAGCAGCCCACGGACGGGGCTTTCCGGGGAGCTGTTTTTT	CASSPRTGLSGELFF
-	TRBV2	-	TRBJ2-7	TGTGCCAGCAGTGAAGCGCGGGAAACCTACGAGCAGTACTTC	CASSEARETYEQYF
-	TRBV7-2	TRBD1	TRBJ1-2	TGTGCCAGCAGCTCGCCTAGGACAGGGGGGACCTATGGCTACACCTTC	CASSSPRTGGTYGYTF
-	TRBV7-7	-	TRBJ2-2	TGTGCCAGCAGCCCTACAGCTAGTGACACCGGGGAGCTGTTTTTT	CASSPTASDTGELFF
-	TRBV4-3	TRBD1	TRBJ1-2	TGCGCCAGCAGCCAAGATCTGGGACAGAGACCCTATGGCTACACCTTC	CASSQDLGQRPYGYTF
-	TRBV15	-	TRBJ2-2	TGTGCCACCAGCAGAGAACGACCCGGGACAGGGTCCGCTAGCGGGAGCGTCGGGGAGCTGTTTTTT	CATSRERPGTGSASGSVGELFF
-	TRBV11-2	-	TRBJ1-6	TGTGCCAGCAGCTTAACCGACAATTCACCCCTCCACTTT	CASSLTDNSPLHF
-	TRBV6-5	-	TRBJ1-1	TGTGCCAGCAGATTATACGGAGAAGCTTTCTTT	CASRLYGEAFF
-	TRBV5-4	TRBD2	TRBJ2-7	TGTGCCAGCAGCTTGGGGCGGGAGCTCTACTACGAGCAGTACTTC	CASSLGRELYYEQYF
-	TRBV5-1	-	TRBJ1-5	TGCGCCAGCAGCCGGGGGGACGGGAATCAGCCCCAGCATTTT	CASSRGDGNQPQHF
-	TRBV6-6	-	TRBJ2-5	TGTGCCAGCACTAGAGAGAGCGGAGAGACCCAGTACTTC	CASTRESGETQYF
-	TRBV29-1	-	TRBJ2-7	TGCAGCGTTGGAATATCCTACGAGCAGTACTTC	CSVGISYEQYF
-	TRBV5-5	-	TRBJ2-1	TGTGCCAGCAGCTTGGTTCTTAGCTCCTACAATGAGCAGTTCTTC	CASSLVLSSYNEQFF
-	TRBV2	TRBD1	TRBJ1-5	TGTGCCAGCAGTGTGGGACAGGGGGTCAATCAGCCCCAGCATTTT	CASSVGQGVNQPQHF
-	TRBV10-3	TRBD1	TRBJ2-2	TGTGCCGCCCGGGACAGCTTCGGATTGAACACCGGGGAGCTGTTTTTT	CAARDSFGLNTGELFF
-	TRBV27	TRBD2	TRBJ2-5	TGTGCCAGCAGTCAAGGGACTAGCGGGTTCCTGGGCCAGTACTTC	CASSQGTSGFLGQYF
-	TRBV11-3	TRBD1	TRBJ1-5	TGTGCCAGCAGCTCCCGGGACAGGGGGTTTCCAGCCCAGCATTTT	CASSSRDRGFPAQHF
-	TRBV7-8	-	TRBJ2-1	TGTGCCAGCAGCTACCGGGACACCTACAATGAGCAGTTCTTC	CASSYRDTYNEQFF
-	TRBV19	TRBD2	TRBJ2-2	TGTGCCAGTAGTATCCGGGGAGGGCTGTCCGGGGAGCTGTTTTTT	CASSIRGGLSGELFF